This T cell receptor beta chain appears in the sequencing data of a study of cytomegalovirus exposure and HLA in healthy donors. The PCR employed 60 Vbeta primers together with 13 Jbeta primers. Method: immunoSEQ multiplex PCR; TCRdb's copy keeps in-frame clones and lacks some. The sample holds some 170,000 clones, around 75% seen once. CDR3 length: 14 amino acids. V was cut by 3 bases and J by 6 bases, with 14 bases left in between. Looked up from germline, CDR1 is MGHRA and CDR2 is YSYEKL. This clonotype was obtained from a male donor in good health and CMV-seronegative. The chain recombines TRBV4-1 with TRBJ1-2, with a possible D match to TRBD1 (5 bases). What was sequenced was PBMCs. The CDR3 loop is CASSHNSGRDGYTF. CDR3 in DNA: TGCGCCAGCAGCCACAACTCAGGGAGGGATGGCTACACCTTC.